The subject of this entry is one TCR beta chain. PCR was performed using 60 Vbeta and 13 Jbeta primers. TCRdb keeps only in-frame clones here, not all; method: immunoSEQ multiplex PCR. This listing includes about 130,000 clones. V was pared by 3 bases and J by 3 bases, with 7 bases of the junction left unmatched. There are 15 residues in the CDR3. CDR1 is LNHDA, CDR2 SQIVND, per germline (reference sequence). The sample comes from a study of cytomegalovirus exposure and HLA in healthy donors. The TCR originated in a woman aged 40-49 years in good health and CMV-seropositive. The chain carries TRBV19 and TRBJ2-7; 8 bases map to TRBD1. Source material: PBMCs. The DNA of the CDR3 is TGTGCCAGTAGTATCCAAGGACAGGGTGACTACGAGCAGTACTTC. Protein sequence: CASSIQGQGDYEQYF.